What follows describes a single T cell receptor (beta chain). Its antigen is as yet unknown. Conversion of TCR transcripts into cDNA relied on 5'RACE template switching, which added a universal primer site and UMIs. A single record per CDR3 protein comes from TCRdb applying MiXCR to the 5' RACE reads. Among 170,000 or so distinct CDR3 sequences, 5.5% to 7.5% were seen once, and the ten largest hold less than 3%. The sample belongs to a study of T cells after yellow fever vaccination. Study outcomes and limitations: Post-booster reappearance was seen for most primary-vaccination clones (about 95% CD4, around 90% CD8).

This sample comprised CD4+ T cells sorted from PBMCs, obtained on the day of the first yellow fever vaccination. The clonotype was recovered from a man between 18 and 29 years old who received the YFV17D yellow fever vaccine.

The CDR3 DNA follows: TGTGCCAGCAGTTATCAAGTTAGCACAGATACGCAGTATTTT. Its translation: CASSYQVSTDTQYF. The V call is TRBV6-5, the J call TRBJ2-3; D ambiguous. CDR1 is MNHEY, CDR2 SVGAGI, per germline. V shed 3 bases and J shed 0 bases, with 7 bases lying between them. The CDR3 contains 14 residues.